These 14 T cell receptor beta chains were sequenced from one sample in a study of CD8 T cells in Susac syndrome. RNA, at 0.5 to 1 ug, was reverse transcribed with random hexamers. TCRdb redid the calling of the immunoSEQ multiplex PCR reads with MiXCR, one entry per CDR3 protein. Seen here are some 200,000 distinct CDR3 sequences, approximately 95% observed once, and the top ten hold approximately 0.16%. The source material was CD8+ T cells from PBMCs. All receptors come from a human donor with Susac syndrome.

V is TRBV4-2 and J is TRBJ2-1, with a tentative D call TRBD2 (6 bases). V was trimmed by 1 base and J by 8 bases, leaving 12 bases between them. The length of the CDR3 is 14 residues. Germline values: CDR1 LGHNA, CDR2 YNFKEQ. CDR3 DNA sequence: TGTGCCAGCAGCCAAGTGGAGGGCGGTCATGAGCAGTTCTTC. It yields the protein CASSQVEGGHEQFF.

J is TRBJ2-3 and V is TRBV12-3 or TRBV12-4; tentatively, D is TRBD2 (6 bases). The germline V and J ends were trimmed by 6 bases and 4 bases, with 20 bases remaining between them. This CDR3 has 16 residues. The CDR3 is CASSLYGQRRADTQYF. The CDR3 DNA reads TGTGCCAGCAGCCTATATGGACAAAGGAGGGCAGATACGCAGTATTTT.

The rearrangement links TRBV27 to TRBJ2-5; D is unresolved. Trimming shortened V by 1 base and J by 0 bases, and 9 bases separated the two germline ends. There are 15 residues in the CDR3. Germline V gene sequence: CDR1 MNHEY, CDR2 SMNVEV (reference sequence). In DNA form, the CDR3 reads TGTGCCAGCAGTTTATTGGCACCTTACCAAGAGACCCAGTACTTC. It is translated as CASSLLAPYQETQYF.

V gene TRBV5-4 combines with J gene TRBJ2-7, with D maybe TRBD1 (5 bases). The germline V gene has CDR1 SGHNT and CDR2 YYREEE (reference sequence). The CDR3 has 13 amino acids. The V end was cut by 3 bases, the J end by 3 bases, with 10 bases between. The CDR3 here is CASSSADSYEQYF. CDR3 DNA: TGTGCCAGCAGCTCTGCAGACAGCTACGAGCAGTACTTC.

The CDR3 here is CSVYRGLEAFF. The DNA of the CDR3 is TGCAGCGTGTACAGGGGGCTTGAAGCTTTCTTT. The chain uses TRBV29-1 and TRBJ1-1, with 9 bases identical to TRBD1. The V segment lost 6 bases and the J segment 7 bases; nucleotides outside the gene matches: 3. Germline V gives CDR1 SQVTM, CDR2 ANQGSEA. The CDR3 length is 11 residues.

The V gene is TRBV6-4, the J gene TRBJ1-5; possible D gene TRBD1, 5 bases. Trimming shortened V by 3 bases and J by 0 bases, and 15 bases separated the two germline ends. The CDR3 is 17 amino acids. CDR1 MRHNA and CDR2 SNTAGT come from the germline V gene. The CDR3 coding sequence is TGTGCCAGCAGTGAATTACCAGGGACCTATAGCAATCAGCCCCAGCATTTT. Translated, it gives CASSELPGTYSNQPQHF.

The chain links TRBV12-3 or TRBV12-4 to TRBJ1-2, with D possibly TRBD1 on 6 matching bases. V lost 5 bases to trimming and J lost 6 bases, with 10 bases between them. CDR3 length: 12 residues. The CDR3 DNA is TGTGCCAGCAGTCCAGGGGTCCATGGCTACACCTTC. This encodes CASSPGVHGYTF.

The chain links TRBV2 to TRBJ1-2; TRBD1 agrees at 10 bases. Looked up from germline, CDR1 is SNHLY and CDR2 is FYNNEI. Losses at the gene ends were 2 bases for V and 3 bases for J; bases not matched to a gene: 3. This CDR3 contains 15 residues. Written as DNA, the CDR3 is TGTGCCAGCAGTGAATGGACAGGGGGGGACTATGGCTACACCTTC. Protein product: CASSEWTGGDYGYTF.

Only one count was recorded for this clonotype. This chain links TRBV12-3 or TRBV12-4 with TRBJ2-7, with D unresolved. Trimming removed 6 bases from V and 5 bases from J, with 17 bases in between. The CDR3 extends over 14 amino acids. CDR3 region: CASSATLRGHEQYF. CDR3 coding DNA: TGTGCCAGCAGCGCCACACTTAGAGGCCACGAGCAGTACTTC.

The rearrangement links TRBV10-2 to TRBJ1-2, with D possibly being TRBD1 (5 bases). V was pared by 1 base and J by 4 bases, with 13 bases between. The CDR3 consists of 15 residues. Germline V CDR1 and CDR2: WSHSY, SAAADI. The CDR3 protein is CASSEWEGSSYGYTF. CDR3 sequence (DNA): TGCGCCAGCAGTGAGTGGGAGGGGAGTTCCTATGGCTACACCTTC.

This clonotype has just one count. V gene TRBV10-3 combines with J gene TRBJ1-2; D ambiguous. Germline V gene sequence: CDR1 ENHRY, CDR2 SYGVKD. The CDR3 sequence is 14 residues long. The V and J ends lost 3 bases and 4 bases respectively, with 12 bases between them. The CDR3 coding sequence is TGTGCCATCAGTGACAGGAGCCCTGGCTATGGCTACACCTTC. It specifies CAISDRSPGYGYTF.

This chain joins TRBV5-6 and TRBJ1-2, with a tentative D call TRBD1 (5 bases). Looked up from germline, CDR1 is SGHDT and CDR2 is YYEEEE. V was pared by 6 bases and J by 6 bases, with 15 bases between. This CDR3 is 13 amino acids long. CDR3 sequence (DNA): TGTGCCAGCATCGTCTCAGGGTACAATGGCTACACCTTC. Translating gives CASIVSGYNGYTF. Based on the CDR3 plus reference TRBV5-6 and TRBJ1-2, the full variable domain is DAGVTQSPTHLIKTRGQQVTLRCSPKSGHDTVSWYQQALGQGPQFIFQYYEEEERQRGNFPDRFSGHQFPNYSSELNVNALLLGDSALYLCASIVSGYNGYTFGSGTRLTVV.

This clonotype was observed a few times. The rearrangement joins TRBV27 to TRBJ2-3, with 11 bases aligning to TRBD1. Germline lookup yields CDR1 MNHEY and CDR2 SMNVEV (reference sequence). Trimming took 5 bases from V and 1 from J; bases not matched to a gene: 5. This CDR3 is 16 amino acids long. In DNA, the CDR3 is TGTGCCAGCAGTCCTAGGACAGGGGGCGGCACAGATACGCAGTATTTT. Translation gives CASSPRTGGGTDTQYF.

V usage is TRBV20-1 and J usage is TRBJ2-1; 10 bases are shared with TRBD2. Germline loops: CDR1 DFQATT, CDR2 SNEGSKA (reference sequence). The CDR3 has 15 residues. The ends lost 0 bases at V and 4 bases at J; junction bases unmatched: 3. DNA for the CDR3: TGCAGTGCTAGAGAAACTAGCGGGAAATACAATGAGCAGTTCTTC. This codes for CSARETSGKYNEQFF.